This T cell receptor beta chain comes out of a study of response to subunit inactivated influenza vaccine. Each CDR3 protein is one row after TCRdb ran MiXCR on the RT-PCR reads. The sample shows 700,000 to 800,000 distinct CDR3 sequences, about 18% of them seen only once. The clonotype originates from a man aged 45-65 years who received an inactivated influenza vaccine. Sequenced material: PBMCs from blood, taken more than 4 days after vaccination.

CDR3 amino acids: CASSPVGTSGPTGFF. As DNA, the CDR3 is TGCGCCAGCAGCCCTGTCGGGACTAGCGGCCCGACGGGGTTCTTC. V and J are TRBV5-1 and TRBJ2-1, with 11 nucleotides matching TRBD2. The trim removed 4 bases at V and 15 bases at J, leaving 15 bases unmatched. Germline V gene sequence: CDR1 SGHRS, CDR2 YFSETQ. This CDR3 is 15 amino acids long.